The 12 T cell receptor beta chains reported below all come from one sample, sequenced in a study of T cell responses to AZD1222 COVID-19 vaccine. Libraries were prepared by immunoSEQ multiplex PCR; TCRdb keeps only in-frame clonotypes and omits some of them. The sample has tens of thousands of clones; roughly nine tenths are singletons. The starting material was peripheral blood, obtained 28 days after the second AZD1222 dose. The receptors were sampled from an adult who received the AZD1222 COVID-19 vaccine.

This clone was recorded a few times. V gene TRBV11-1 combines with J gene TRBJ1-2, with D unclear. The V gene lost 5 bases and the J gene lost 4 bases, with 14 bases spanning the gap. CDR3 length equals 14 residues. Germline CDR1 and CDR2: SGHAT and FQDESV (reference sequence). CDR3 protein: CASSHRVLTYGYTF. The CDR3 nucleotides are TGTGCCAGCAGCCATAGGGTACTTACCTATGGCTACACCTTC.

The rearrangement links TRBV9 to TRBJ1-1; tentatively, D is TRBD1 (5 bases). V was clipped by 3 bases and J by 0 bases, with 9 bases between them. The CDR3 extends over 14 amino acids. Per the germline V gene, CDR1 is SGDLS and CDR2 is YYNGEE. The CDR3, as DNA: TGTGCCAGCAGCGCGACAGCTATGAACACTGAAGCTTTCTTT. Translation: CASSATAMNTEAFF.

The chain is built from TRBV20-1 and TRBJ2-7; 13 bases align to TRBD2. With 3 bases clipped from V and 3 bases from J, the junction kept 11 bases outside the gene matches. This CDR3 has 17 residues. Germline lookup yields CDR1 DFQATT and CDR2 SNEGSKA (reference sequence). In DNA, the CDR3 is TGCAGTGCTAGTGAGCCCACCGGACTAGCGGGGGTCTACGAGCAGTACTTC. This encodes CSASEPTGLAGVYEQYF.

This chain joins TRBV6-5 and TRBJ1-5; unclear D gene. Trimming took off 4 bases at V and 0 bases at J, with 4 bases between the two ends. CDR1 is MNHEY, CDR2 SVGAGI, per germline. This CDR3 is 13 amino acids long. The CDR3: CASSWDSNQPQHF. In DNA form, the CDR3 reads TGTGCCAGCAGTTGGGATAGCAATCAGCCCCAGCATTTT.

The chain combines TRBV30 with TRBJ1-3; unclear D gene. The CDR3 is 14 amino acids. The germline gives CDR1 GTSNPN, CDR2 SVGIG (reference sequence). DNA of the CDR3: TGTGCAACGAACAGAGCCTCTGATGGAAACACCATATATTTT. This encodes CATNRASDGNTIYF.

The CDR3 spells CASSPGQGYGYTF. In DNA, the CDR3 is TGCGCCAGCAGCCCGGGACAGGGGTATGGCTACACCTTC. The V call is TRBV5-1, the J call TRBJ1-2, with 10 bases fitting TRBD1. J gave up 5 bases and V 4 bases, and 2 bases lay outside the gene matches. The CDR3 has 13 amino acids. Germline lookup yields CDR1 SGHRS and CDR2 YFSETQ. Supplemented by reference TRBV5-1 and TRBJ1-2, the full variable domain reads KAGVTQTPRYLIKTRGQQVTLSCSPISGHRSVSWYQQTPGQGLQFLFEYFSETQRNKGNFPGRFSGRQFSNSRSEMNVSTLELGDSALYLCASSPGQGYGYTFGSGTRLTVV.

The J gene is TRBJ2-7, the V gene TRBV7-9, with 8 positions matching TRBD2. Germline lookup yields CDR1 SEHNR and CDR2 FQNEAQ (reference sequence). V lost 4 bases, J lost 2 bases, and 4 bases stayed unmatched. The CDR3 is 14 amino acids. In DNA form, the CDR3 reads TGTGCCAGCAGCTCCCCGCGGGGGGCCTACGAGCAGTACTTC. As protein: CASSSPRGAYEQYF.

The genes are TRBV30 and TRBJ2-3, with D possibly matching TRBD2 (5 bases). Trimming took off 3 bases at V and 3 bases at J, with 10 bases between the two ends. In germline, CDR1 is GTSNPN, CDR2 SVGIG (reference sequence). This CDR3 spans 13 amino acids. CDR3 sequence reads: CAWSGVLTDTQYF. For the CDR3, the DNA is TGTGCCTGGAGCGGGGTTCTAACAGATACGCAGTATTTT.

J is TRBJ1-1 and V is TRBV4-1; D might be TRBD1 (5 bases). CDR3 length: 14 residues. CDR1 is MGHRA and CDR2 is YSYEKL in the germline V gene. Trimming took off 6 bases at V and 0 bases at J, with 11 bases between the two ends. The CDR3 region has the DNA TGCGCCAGCAGTCCAGGGAACATGAACACTGAAGCTTTCTTT. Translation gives CASSPGNMNTEAFF.

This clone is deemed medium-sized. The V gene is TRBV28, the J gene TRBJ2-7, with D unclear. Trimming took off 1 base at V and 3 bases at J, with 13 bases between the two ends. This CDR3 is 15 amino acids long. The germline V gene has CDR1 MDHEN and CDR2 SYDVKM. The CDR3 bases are TGTGCCAGCAGTTTATTCCCCCGTCCGGTCTACGAGCAGTACTTC. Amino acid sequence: CASSLFPRPVYEQYF.

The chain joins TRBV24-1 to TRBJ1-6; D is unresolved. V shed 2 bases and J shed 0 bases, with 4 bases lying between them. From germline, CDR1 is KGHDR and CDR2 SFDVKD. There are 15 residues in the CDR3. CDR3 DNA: TGTGCCACCAGTGATTATGACTCCTATAATTCACCCCTCCACTTT. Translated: CATSDYDSYNSPLHF.

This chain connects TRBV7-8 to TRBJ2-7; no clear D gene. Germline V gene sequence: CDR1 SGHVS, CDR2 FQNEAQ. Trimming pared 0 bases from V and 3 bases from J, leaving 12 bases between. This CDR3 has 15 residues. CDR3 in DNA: TGTGCCAGCAGCTTAGCGCCCGCAGGAAACTACGAGCAGTACTTC. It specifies CASSLAPAGNYEQYF.